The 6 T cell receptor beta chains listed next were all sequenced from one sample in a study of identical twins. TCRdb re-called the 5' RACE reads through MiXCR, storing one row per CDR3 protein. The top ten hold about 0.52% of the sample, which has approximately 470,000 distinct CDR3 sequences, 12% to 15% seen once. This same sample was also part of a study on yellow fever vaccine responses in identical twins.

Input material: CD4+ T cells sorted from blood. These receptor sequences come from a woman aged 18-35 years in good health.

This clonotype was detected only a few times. DNA of the CDR3: TGTGCCACCAGTGATTTAGGGACTAGCGTCGGGGAGCTGTTTTTT. It translates to CATSDLGTSVGELFF. The V gene is TRBV24-1, the J gene TRBJ2-2; 10 bases agree with TRBD2. With V trimmed by 1 base and J by 7 bases, 2 bases remained unmatched. Germline CDR1 and CDR2: KGHDR and SFDVKD. The CDR3 sequence is 15 residues long.

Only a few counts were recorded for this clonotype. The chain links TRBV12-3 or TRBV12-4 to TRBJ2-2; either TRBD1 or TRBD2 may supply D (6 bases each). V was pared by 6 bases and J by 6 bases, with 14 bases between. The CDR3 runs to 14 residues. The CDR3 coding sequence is TGTGCCAGCAGCCGAGGAGGGGGGCCCGGGGAGCTGTTTTTT. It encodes CASSRGGGPGELFF.

The CDR3 loop is CASSARGMPEAFF. CDR3 coding DNA: TGTGCCAGTTCGGCTCGGGGGATGCCTGAAGCTTTCTTT. The chain employs TRBV19 and TRBJ1-1; weak D call: TRBD1 (5 bases). This CDR3 has 13 residues. Trimming pared 8 bases from V and 6 bases from J, leaving 16 bases between. Germline values: CDR1 LNHDA, CDR2 SQIVND (reference sequence).

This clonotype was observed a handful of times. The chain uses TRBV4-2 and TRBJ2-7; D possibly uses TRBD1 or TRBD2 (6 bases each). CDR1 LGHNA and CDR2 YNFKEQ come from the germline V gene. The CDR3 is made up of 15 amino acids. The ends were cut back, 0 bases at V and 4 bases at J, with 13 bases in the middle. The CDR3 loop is CASSQEGGPAYEQYF. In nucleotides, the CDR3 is TGTGCCAGCAGCCAAGAGGGGGGCCCCGCTTACGAGCAGTACTTC.

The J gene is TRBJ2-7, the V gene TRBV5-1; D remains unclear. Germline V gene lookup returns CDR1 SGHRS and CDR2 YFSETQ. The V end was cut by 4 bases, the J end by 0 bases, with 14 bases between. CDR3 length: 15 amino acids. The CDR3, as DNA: TGCGCCAGCAGCCTCGAAGGCAGGCTCTCCTACGAGCAGTACTTC. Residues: CASSLEGRLSYEQYF. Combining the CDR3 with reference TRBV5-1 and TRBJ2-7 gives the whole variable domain KAGVTQTPRYLIKTRGQQVTLSCSPISGHRSVSWYQQTPGQGLQFLFEYFSETQRNKGNFPGRFSGRQFSNSRSEMNVSTLELGDSALYLCASSLEGRLSYEQYFGPGTRLTVT.

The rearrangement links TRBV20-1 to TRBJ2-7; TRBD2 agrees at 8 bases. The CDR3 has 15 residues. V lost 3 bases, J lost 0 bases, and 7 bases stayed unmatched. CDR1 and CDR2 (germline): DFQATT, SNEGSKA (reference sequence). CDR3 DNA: TGCAGTGCTAGGTTGGTCCTAGCGGGCTCCTACGAGCAGTACTTC. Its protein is CSARLVLAGSYEQYF.